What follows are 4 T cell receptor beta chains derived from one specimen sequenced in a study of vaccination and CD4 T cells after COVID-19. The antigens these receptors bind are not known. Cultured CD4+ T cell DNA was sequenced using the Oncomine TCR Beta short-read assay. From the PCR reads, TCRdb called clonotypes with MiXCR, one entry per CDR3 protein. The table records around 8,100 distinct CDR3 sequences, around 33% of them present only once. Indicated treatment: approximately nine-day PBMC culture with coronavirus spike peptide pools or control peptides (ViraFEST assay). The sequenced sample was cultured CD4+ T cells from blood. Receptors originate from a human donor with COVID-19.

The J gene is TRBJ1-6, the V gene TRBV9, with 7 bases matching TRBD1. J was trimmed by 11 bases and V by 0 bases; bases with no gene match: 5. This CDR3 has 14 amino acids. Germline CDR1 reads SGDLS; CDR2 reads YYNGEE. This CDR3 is CASSVGKQGTPLHF. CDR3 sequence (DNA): TGTGCCAGCAGCGTAGGGAAACAGGGGACACCCCTCCACTTT.

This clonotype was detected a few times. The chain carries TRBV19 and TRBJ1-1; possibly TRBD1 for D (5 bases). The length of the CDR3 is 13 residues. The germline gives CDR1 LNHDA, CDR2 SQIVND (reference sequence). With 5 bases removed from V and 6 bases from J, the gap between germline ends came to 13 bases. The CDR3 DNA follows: TGTGCCAGTAGTGCCACCCCAGGGTCTGAAGCTTTCTTT. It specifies CASSATPGSEAFF. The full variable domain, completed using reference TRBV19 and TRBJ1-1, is DGGITQSPKYLFRKEGQNVTLSCEQNLNHDAMYWYRQDPGQGLRLIYYSQIVNDFQKGDIAEGYSVSREKKESFPLTVTSAQKNPTAFYLCASSATPGSEAFFGQGTRLTVV.

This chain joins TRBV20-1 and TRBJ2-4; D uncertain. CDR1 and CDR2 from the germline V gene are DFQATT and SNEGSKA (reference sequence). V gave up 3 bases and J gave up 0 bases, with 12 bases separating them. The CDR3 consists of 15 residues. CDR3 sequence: CSASTGSLAKNIQYF. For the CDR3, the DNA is TGCAGTGCTAGCACGGGTAGTCTAGCCAAAAACATTCAGTACTTC.

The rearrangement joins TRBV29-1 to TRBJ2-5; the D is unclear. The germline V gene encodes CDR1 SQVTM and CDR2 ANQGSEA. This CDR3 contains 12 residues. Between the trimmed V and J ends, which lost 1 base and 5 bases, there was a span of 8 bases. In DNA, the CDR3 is TGCAGCGTTGAAGTCGGGTCGGAGACCCAGTACTTC. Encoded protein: CSVEVGSETQYF.